This T cell receptor beta chain stems from a study of CD8 T cells in Susac syndrome. This clonotype came up once. Roughly 0.45 to 1 ug RNA was reverse transcribed with random hexamers. Via MiXCR, TCRdb re-called the immunoSEQ multiplex PCR reads, giving one row per CDR3 protein. The table includes approximately 150,000 distinct CDR3 sequences, approximately 93% detected once. Between the trimmed V and J ends, which lost 1 base and 4 bases, there was a span of 10 bases. The CDR3 length is 13 residues. Germline V gives CDR1 GTSNPN, CDR2 SVGIG (reference sequence). V is TRBV30 and J is TRBJ2-5; D gene ambiguous. The sequenced material came from CD4+ T cells from PBMCs. This sequence originates from a human donor with multiple sclerosis. The DNA of the CDR3 is TGTGCCTGGAGTGATAGGGTCCTAGAGACCCAGTACTTC. Protein: CAWSDRVLETQYF.